This entry concerns a single TCR beta chain. Assay used: immunoSEQ multiplex PCR; TCRdb lists only in-frame clones, some missing. This table holds 390,000 or so clones, roughly four fifths found once. Germline values: CDR1 SGHNT, CDR2 YENEEA. The length of the CDR3 is 13 residues. The V and J ends lost 2 bases and 7 bases, in that order; junction bases with no gene match: 3. This entry belongs to a study of blood T cell repertoires in COVID-19. Study context: The United States, Italy and Spain supplied acute and convalescent COVID-19 samples.

What was sequenced was PBMCs or T cells enriched from blood (not recorded which). The rearrangement joins TRBV11-3 to TRBJ1-1; 8 bases are shared with TRBD1. This receptor was taken from a woman aged 45 to 65 who had recovered from COVID-19. The DNA of the CDR3 is TGTGCCAGCAGCTTACAGGGGGCAGGTGAAGCTTTCTTT. As protein: CASSLQGAGEAFF.